These 13 T cell receptor beta chains originate from one sample sequenced in a study of metastatic and nonmetastatic thyroid tumors. No patient received treatment before thyroid surgery. Using MiXCR, TCRdb re-called clones from the PCR reads. The table includes roughly 98,000 clones, just under 15% detected once. Source material: blood. The receptor set was obtained from a female donor with papillary thyroid cancer or a benign thyroid nodule (not recorded which). Some clones in this sample may be carry-over from other donors' samples.

This clone was seen repeatedly, ten times or more. The chain uses TRBV6-1 and TRBJ1-1, with D tentatively TRBD1 (5 bases). CDR1 MNHNS and CDR2 SASEGT come from the germline V gene. The germline V and J ends were trimmed by 7 bases and 5 bases, with 17 bases remaining between them. The CDR3 covers 14 residues. The CDR3 bases are TGTGCCAGCACCAGAGTGTTCGGGGGAACTGAAGCTTTCTTT. Translation: CASTRVFGGTEAFF.

This rearrangement joins TRBV5-1 to TRBJ2-4; D not certain. V lost 3 bases and J 0 bases, leaving 4 bases between the germline ends. The V gene's germline CDR1 is SGHRS and CDR2 YFSETQ. The CDR3 length is 13 residues. Here the CDR3 reads CASSSPAKNIQYF. In DNA, the CDR3 is TGCGCCAGCAGCTCCCCAGCCAAAAACATTCAGTACTTC.

The chain uses TRBV6-5 and TRBJ1-3; D is undetermined. CDR3 length equals 15 residues. Trimming stripped 0 bases from V and 0 bases from J, with 6 bases between. Looked up from germline, CDR1 is MNHEY and CDR2 is SVGAGI. The CDR3 here is CASSYSISSGNTIYF. The CDR3 region has the DNA TGTGCCAGCAGTTACTCTATTAGCTCTGGAAACACCATATATTTT.

Of note for this clone: Given the absence of the conserved phenylalanine or tryptophan at the CDR3 end, a read error is likely. This sequence joins TRBV5-4 and TRBJ2-7, with a weak D call TRBD1 (6 bases). The CDR3 totals 15 residues. The germline CDR1 and CDR2 sequences are SGHNT and YYREEE (reference sequence). The germline V and J ends were trimmed by 4 bases and 2 bases, with 16 bases remaining between them. As DNA, the CDR3 is TGTGCCAGCAGCAAGGACAGTAACCTCCCCTACGAGCAGTACCTC. Translated, it gives CASSKDSNLPYEQYL.

This clone occurred many times. The CDR3 sequence: CSAGRGGTDTQYF. CDR3 bases: TGTTCTGCCGGACGTGGGGGCACAGATACGCAGTATTTT. The chain has TRBV24-1 and TRBJ2-3; D not certain. CDR3 length equals 13 residues. Germline CDR1 is KGHDR and CDR2 is SFDVKD.

V is TRBV28 and J is TRBJ2-7; weak D call: TRBD2 (6 bases). Germline lookup yields CDR1 MDHEN and CDR2 SYDVKM. This CDR3 has 19 amino acids. The germline V and J ends were trimmed by 4 bases and 4 bases, with 29 bases remaining between them. In DNA, the CDR3 is TGTGCCAGCAGTTCCTTACGGGGGACCGTGACAGTGGATTCGTACGAGCAGTACTTC. Amino acid sequence: CASSSLRGTVTVDSYEQYF.

This clone occurred many times. At one end the junction does not follow the germline gene, possibly because of a read error. Other DNA sequences from this sample encode an identical CDR3 as well. The chain couples TRBV20-1 to TRBJ1-2; D might be TRBD1 (6 bases). The CDR3 sequence is 12 residues long. The V gene's germline CDR1 is DFQATT and CDR2 SNEGSKA (reference sequence). Here the CDR3 reads CSARWTAYGYTF. In nucleotides, the CDR3 is TGTAGTGCCCGGTGGACAGCCTATGGCTACACCTTC.

This clone was picked up many times. The chain recombines TRBV28 with TRBJ2-7; the D is unclear. Germline V CDR1 and CDR2: MDHEN, SYDVKM. The CDR3 spans 12 residues. V was pared by 4 bases and J by 5 bases, with 9 bases between. As DNA, the CDR3 is TGTGCCAGCAGTTATCTACAGAACGAGCAGTACTTC. Translated, it gives CASSYLQNEQYF.

As regards this clone: One end of the junction does not line up with germline, which may come from a read error. The rearrangement links TRBV30 to TRBJ2-3, with D possibly called TRBD1 or TRBD2 (5 bases each). Germline V lookup: CDR1 GTSNPN, CDR2 SVGIG (reference sequence). This CDR3 region has 15 residues. CDR3 sequence: CAWSVLSGPPGSHYF. CDR3 nucleotides: TGTGCCTGGAGTGTACTATCGGGACCCCCAGGGTCGCACTATTTT. The complete variable domain, with remaining parts taken from reference TRBV30 and TRBJ2-3, reads SQTIHQWPATLVQPVGSPLSLECTVEGTSNPNLYWYRQAAGRGLQLLFYSVGIGQISSEVPQNLSASRPQDRQFILSSKKLLLSDSGFYLCAWSVLSGPPGSHYFGPGTRLTVL.

This clone was seen ten or more times. The V gene is TRBV6-1, the J gene TRBJ2-3; 9 bases map to TRBD2. CDR1 and CDR2 (germline): MNHNS, SASEGT. With V trimmed by 5 bases and J by 0 bases, 3 bases remained unmatched. This CDR3 spans 15 amino acids. CDR3 bases: TGTGCCAGCAGTAGGCTAGCGGGGAGCACAGATACGCAGTATTTT. Protein sequence: CASSRLAGSTDTQYF.

The chain carries TRBV3-1 and TRBJ1-1; D unclear. Deletions cut 10 bases from V and 1 base from J, with 7 bases between. CDR1 and CDR2 from the germline V gene are LGHDT and YNNKEL (reference sequence). This CDR3 has 11 residues. DNA for the CDR3: TGTGCCACAGGAGGGAACACTGAAGCTTTCTTT. Translated, it gives CATGGNTEAFF.

Concerning this clone: With a much larger clone just one base away, this may be a read error. This chain links TRBV20-1 with TRBJ2-1; D is perhaps TRBD1 or TRBD2 (7 bases each). V lost 7 bases and J 5 bases, leaving 21 bases between the germline ends. Per the germline V gene, CDR1 is DFQATT and CDR2 is SNEGSKA (reference sequence). This CDR3 contains 15 residues. CDR3 sequence reads: CSESSGGVSHNEQFF. The CDR3 DNA reads TGCAGTGAATCGTCAGGGGGGGTGTCCCACAATGAGCAGTTCTTC.

The chain links TRBV5-4 to TRBJ2-6, with D maybe TRBD2 (5 bases). The CDR3 sequence is 15 residues long. The V end was cut by 0 bases, the J end by 9 bases, with 13 bases between. CDR1 SGHNT and CDR2 YYREEE come from the germline V gene (reference sequence). The CDR3 is CASSLGVGINNVLTF. In DNA form, the CDR3 reads TGTGCCAGCAGCTTGGGGGTCGGGATTAACAACGTCCTGACTTTC.